Following are 5 T cell receptor beta chains from one sample sequenced in a study of T cell repertoires in cytomegalovirus infection. Each CDR3 protein gets one entry after TCRdb re-called the reads with MiXCR. Here the sample spans about 76,000 distinct CDR3 sequences, approximately 3.7% being singletons. The source material was PBMCs. These receptors were collected from a human donor in good health (CMV status not recorded). Some clones in this sample may be carry-over from other donors' samples.

This clonotype was counted ten times or more. The chain recombines TRBV5-6 with TRBJ1-2, with 7 bases lining up with TRBD1. Germline V CDR1 and CDR2: SGHDT, YYEEEE. V trimming: 9 bases; J trimming: 8 bases; junction bases outside the gene matches: 7. This CDR3 is 11 amino acids long. The CDR3 reads CATHDRDGYTF. The CDR3, as DNA: TGTGCCACCCATGACAGGGACGGCTACACCTTC.

This clonotype was detected many times. The V gene is TRBV6-1, the J gene TRBJ2-7; D may be TRBD1 (6 bases). V lost 5 bases, J lost 5 bases, and 19 bases lay in between. The CDR3 length is 15 residues. Per the germline V gene, CDR1 is MNHNS and CDR2 is SASEGT. The CDR3: CASSLLGGRSHEQYF. The DNA of the CDR3 is TGTGCCAGCAGTTTACTAGGGGGACGGAGTCACGAGCAGTACTTC.

This clonotype showed up many times. The V gene is TRBV7-2, the J gene TRBJ2-5, with D perhaps TRBD2 (5 bases). The V gene's germline CDR1 is SGHTA and CDR2 FQGNSA. Trimming left V 1 base short and J 5 bases short, with 11 bases between. CDR3 length equals 14 residues. In DNA, the CDR3 is TGTGCCAGCAGCTTAGACTCCACGGGGGAGACCCAGTACTTC. It is translated as CASSLDSTGETQYF.

This clonotype was detected ten times or more. The chain employs TRBV2 and TRBJ2-7; a weak D match, TRBD1 (5 bases). V was trimmed by 7 bases and J by 9 bases, leaving 13 bases between them. CDR3 size: 11 residues. Germline lookup yields CDR1 SNHLY and CDR2 FYNNEI. Here the CDR3 DNA reads TGTGCCAGCACTGACAGCCTCATGCAGTACTTC. This gives the protein CASTDSLMQYF. Based on the CDR3 plus reference TRBV2 and TRBJ2-7, the full variable domain is EPEVTQTPSHQVTQMGQEVILRCVPISNHLYFYWYRQILGQKVEFLVSFYNNEISEKSEIFDDQFSVERPDGSNFTLKIRSTKLEDSAMYFCASTDSLMQYFGPGTRLTVT.

This clonotype was observed many times. In nucleotides, the CDR3 is TGTGCCAGCAGGCCCGGGACTTACGAGCAGTACTTC. Its protein product is CASRPGTYEQYF. The rearrangement links TRBV2 to TRBJ2-7; perhaps TRBD2 as D (6 bases). Germline V lookup: CDR1 SNHLY, CDR2 FYNNEI. The CDR3 has 12 residues. V was cut by 6 bases and J by 4 bases, with 10 bases left in between.